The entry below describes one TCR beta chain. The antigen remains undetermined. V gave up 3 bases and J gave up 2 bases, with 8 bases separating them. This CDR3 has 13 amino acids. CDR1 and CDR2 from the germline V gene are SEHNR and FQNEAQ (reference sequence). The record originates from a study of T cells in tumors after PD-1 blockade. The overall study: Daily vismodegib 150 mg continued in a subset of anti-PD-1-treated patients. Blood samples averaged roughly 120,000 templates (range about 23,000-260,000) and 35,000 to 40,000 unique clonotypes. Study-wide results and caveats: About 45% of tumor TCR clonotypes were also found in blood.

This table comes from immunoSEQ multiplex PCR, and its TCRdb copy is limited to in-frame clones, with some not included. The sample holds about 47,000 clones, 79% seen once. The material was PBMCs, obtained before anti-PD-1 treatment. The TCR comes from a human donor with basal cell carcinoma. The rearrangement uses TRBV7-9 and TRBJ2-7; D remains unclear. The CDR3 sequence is CASSLAYAYEQYF. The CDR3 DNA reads TGTGCCAGCAGCTTGGCCTATGCCTACGAGCAGTACTTC. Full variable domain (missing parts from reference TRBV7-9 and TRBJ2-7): DTGVSQNPRHKITKRGQNVTFRCDPISEHNRLYWYRQTLGQGPEFLTYFQNEAQLEKSRLLSDRFSAERPKGSFSTLEIQRTEQGDSAMYLCASSLAYAYEQYFGPGTRLTVT.